The rows below give T cell receptor beta chains drawn from one sample of a study of cytomegalovirus exposure and HLA in healthy donors. The data were produced by immunoSEQ multiplex PCR, yet TCRdb's version contains in-frame clones alone and is incomplete. This table has 90,000 to 150,000 clones, roughly 90% appearing once. The sequenced material came from PBMCs. Receptors were obtained from a woman aged 18-30 years in good health and CMV-seropositive. Both conserved end residues are part of each CDR3. A D gene is named only where the DNA matches it firmly.

>NA|TRBJ2-1|TRBV7-2
CASSSGVGGYNEQFF
TGTGCCAGCAGCTCAGGAGTGGGGGGCTACAATGAGCAGTTCTTC
>NA|TRBJ2-7|TRBV9
CASSVVPESYEQYF
TGTGCCAGCAGCGTAGTCCCAGAATCCTACGAGCAGTACTTC
>NA|TRBJ2-1|TRBV5-1
CASSPRPGDEQFF
TGCGCCAGCAGCCCAAGACCAGGGGATGAGCAGTTCTTC
>TRBD2|TRBJ2-3|TRBV5-1
CAVGGTSGGTDTQYF
TGCGCCGTGGGCGGTACTAGCGGGGGAACAGATACGCAGTATTTT
>NA|TRBJ1-4|TRBV7-2
CASSRQATNEKLFF
TGTGCCAGCAGTCGACAGGCAACTAATGAAAAACTGTTTTTT
>NA|TRBJ2-7|TRBV14
CASSQAPRDTYEQYF
TGTGCCAGCAGCCAAGCCCCCAGGGATACGTACGAGCAGTACTTC
>TRBD2|TRBJ2-3|TRBV9
CASSVMGLAGGTDTQYF
TGTGCCAGCAGCGTAATGGGGCTAGCGGGGGGGACAGATACGCAGTATTTT
>NA|TRBJ2-7|TRBV5-5
CASSLLYSYEQYF
TGTGCCAGCAGCTTGTTGTACTCCTACGAGCAGTACTTC
>NA|TRBJ1-6|TRBV27
CASSFPGNSPLHF
TGTGCCAGCAGTTTCCCCGGGAACTCACCCCTCCACTTT
>TRBD1|TRBJ1-1|TRBV4-1
CASSPGTGVMNTEAFF
TGCGCCAGCAGCCCGGGGACAGGAGTAATGAACACTGAAGCTTTCTTT
>TRBD1|TRBJ1-1|TRBV27
CASSAGDRVSLSTEAFF
TGTGCCAGCAGTGCTGGGGACAGGGTGAGTCTGAGCACTGAAGCTTTCTTT
>TRBD2|TRBJ2-7|TRBV9
CASSVVRTSGRSGEQYF
TGTGCCAGCAGCGTAGTTAGGACTAGCGGGAGAAGCGGCGAGCAGTACTTC
>NA|TRBJ2-7|TRBV5-4
CASSKTDSYEQYF
TGTGCCAGCAGCAAAACGGACAGCTACGAGCAGTACTTC
>NA|TRBJ1-1|TRBV9
CASSEGEWNTEAFF
TGTGCCAGCAGCGAAGGGGAATGGAACACTGAAGCTTTCTTT
>NA|TRBJ2-7|TRBV5-6
CASSRGLRKYF
TGTGCCAGCAGCCGGGGACTCAGGAAGTACTTC
>NA|TRBJ1-1|TRBV11-3
CASSLDLRGVAFF
TGTGCCAGCAGCTTAGATTTGCGGGGTGTAGCTTTCTTT
>NA|TRBJ1-1|TRBV27
CASSLGQNHAGEAFF
TGTGCCAGCAGTTTAGGGCAGAATCATGCGGGTGAAGCTTTCTTT
>TRBD1|TRBJ2-3|TRBV2
CASRMQGARTDTQYF
TGTGCCAGCAGGATGCAGGGGGCTCGCACAGATACGCAGTATTTT
>NA|TRBJ1-6|TRBV10-2
CASSDRQLLSPLHF
TGCGCCAGCAGTGACCGACAGCTCCTATCGCCCCTCCACTTT
>NA|TRBJ2-7|TRBV7-2
CASSFTTGFYEQYF
TGTGCCAGCAGCTTTACAACAGGGTTCTACGAGCAGTACTTC